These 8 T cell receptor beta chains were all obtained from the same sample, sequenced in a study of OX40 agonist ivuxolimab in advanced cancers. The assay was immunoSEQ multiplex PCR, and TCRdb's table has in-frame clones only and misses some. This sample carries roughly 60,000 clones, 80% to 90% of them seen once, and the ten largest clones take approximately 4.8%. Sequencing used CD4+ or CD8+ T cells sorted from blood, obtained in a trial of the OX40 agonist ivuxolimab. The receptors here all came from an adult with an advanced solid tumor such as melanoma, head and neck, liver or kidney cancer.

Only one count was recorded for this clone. CDR3 in amino acids: CASSLAWGNTIYF. DNA for the CDR3: TGTGCCAGCAGCTTAGCTTGGGGAAACACCATATATTTT. This chain uses TRBV11-3 with TRBJ1-3; D is ambiguous. The germline CDR1 and CDR2 sequences are SGHNT and YENEEA. The CDR3 is 13 amino acids. Between the trimmed V and J ends, which lost 1 base and 4 bases, there was a span of 5 bases.

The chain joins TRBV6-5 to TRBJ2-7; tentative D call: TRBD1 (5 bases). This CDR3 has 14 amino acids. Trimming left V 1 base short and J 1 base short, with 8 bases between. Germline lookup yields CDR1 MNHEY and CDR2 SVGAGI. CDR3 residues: CASSYYRQSYEQYF. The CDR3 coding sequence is TGTGCCAGCAGTTACTACAGGCAATCCTACGAGCAGTACTTC.

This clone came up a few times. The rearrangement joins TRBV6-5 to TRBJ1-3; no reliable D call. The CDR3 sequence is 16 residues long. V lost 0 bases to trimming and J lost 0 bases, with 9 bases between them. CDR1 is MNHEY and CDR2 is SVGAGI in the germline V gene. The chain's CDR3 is CASSYSRRPSGNTIYF. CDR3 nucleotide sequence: TGTGCCAGCAGTTACTCCCGACGGCCCTCTGGAAACACCATATATTTT.

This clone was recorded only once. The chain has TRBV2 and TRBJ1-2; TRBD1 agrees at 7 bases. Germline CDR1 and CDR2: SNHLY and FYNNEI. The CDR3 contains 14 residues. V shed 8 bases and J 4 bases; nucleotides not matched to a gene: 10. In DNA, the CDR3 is TGTGCCAGCGCAGGGGGGGAATTTAGCTATGGCTACACCTTC. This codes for CASAGGEFSYGYTF.

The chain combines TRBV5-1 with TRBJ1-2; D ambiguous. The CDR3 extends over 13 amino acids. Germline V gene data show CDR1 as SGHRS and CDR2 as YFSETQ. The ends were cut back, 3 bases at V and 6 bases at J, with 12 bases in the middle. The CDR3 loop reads CASSWFLGDGYTF. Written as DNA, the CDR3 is TGCGCCAGCAGCTGGTTTTTGGGCGATGGCTACACCTTC.

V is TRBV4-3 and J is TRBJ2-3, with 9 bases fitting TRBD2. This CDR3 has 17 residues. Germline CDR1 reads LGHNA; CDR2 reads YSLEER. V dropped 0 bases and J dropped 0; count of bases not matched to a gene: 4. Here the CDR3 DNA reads TGCGCCAGCAGCCAAGAGGCTAGCGGGGTAAGCACAGATACGCAGTATTTT. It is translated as CASSQEASGVSTDTQYF.

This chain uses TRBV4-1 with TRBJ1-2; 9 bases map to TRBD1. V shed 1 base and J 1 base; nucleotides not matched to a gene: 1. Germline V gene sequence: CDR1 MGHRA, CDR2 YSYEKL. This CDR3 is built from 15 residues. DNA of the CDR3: TGCGCCAGCAGCCAAGGGACAGGGGTTAACTATGGCTACACCTTC. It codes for CASSQGTGVNYGYTF.

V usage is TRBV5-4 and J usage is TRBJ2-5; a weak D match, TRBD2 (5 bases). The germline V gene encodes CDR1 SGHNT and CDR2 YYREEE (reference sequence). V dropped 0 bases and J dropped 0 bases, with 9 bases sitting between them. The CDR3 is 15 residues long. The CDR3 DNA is TGTGCCAGCAGCTTGGTTAGCGTACACCAAGAGACCCAGTACTTC. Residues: CASSLVSVHQETQYF.